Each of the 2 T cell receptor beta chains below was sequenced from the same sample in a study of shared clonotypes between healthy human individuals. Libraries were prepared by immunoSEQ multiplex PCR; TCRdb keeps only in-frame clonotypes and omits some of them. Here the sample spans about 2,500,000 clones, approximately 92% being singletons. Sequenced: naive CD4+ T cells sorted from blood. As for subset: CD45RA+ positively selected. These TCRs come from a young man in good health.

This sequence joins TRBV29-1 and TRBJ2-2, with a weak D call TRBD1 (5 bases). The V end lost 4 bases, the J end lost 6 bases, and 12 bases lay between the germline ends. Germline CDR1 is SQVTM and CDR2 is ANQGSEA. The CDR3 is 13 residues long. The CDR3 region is CSVGAPGSGELFF. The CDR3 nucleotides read TGCAGCGTTGGGGCTCCAGGGTCCGGGGAGCTGTTTTTT.

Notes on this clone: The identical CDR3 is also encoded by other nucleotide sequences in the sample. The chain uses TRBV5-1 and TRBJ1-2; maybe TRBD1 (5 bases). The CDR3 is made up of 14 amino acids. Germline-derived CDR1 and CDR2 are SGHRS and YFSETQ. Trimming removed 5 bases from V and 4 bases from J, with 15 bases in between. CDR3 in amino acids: CASSASGTLYGYTF. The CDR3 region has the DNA TGCGCCAGCAGTGCATCCGGGACTCTCTATGGCTACACCTTC.